This TCR beta chain was captured in a study of blood T cell repertoires in COVID-19. Study in general: The United States, Italy and Spain were the sources of the acute and convalescent COVID-19 samples. Nucleic acid was either cDNA or gDNA, and it came from T cells, B-cell-depleted T cells, or PBMCs.

The CDR3 totals 17 residues. The germline gives CDR1 MGHRA, CDR2 YSYEKL. Trimming left V 3 bases short and J 0 bases short, with 17 bases between. Original data processing: Estimates of nucleated cell counts were drawn from the amplification of reference gene primers. Clones were sequenced by immunoSEQ multiplex PCR, and TCRdb holds only the in-frame ones, with some missing. V, J and clone size were drawn from that table, and D and trimming were deduced from the DNA. The sample carries 160,000 or so clones, roughly nine tenths recorded once. Material: peripheral blood. J is TRBJ1-2 and V is TRBV4-1, with D maybe TRBD1 (6 bases). The TCR was taken from a man aged 55 to 69 with acute or convalescent COVID-19. Here the CDR3 DNA reads TGCGCCAGCAGCCAGACACAGGGTACCCTAGCTAACTATGGCTACACCTTC. Amino acid sequence: CASSQTQGTLANYGYTF.